Shown below are 23 T cell receptor beta chains from a single sample sequenced in a study of shared clonotypes between healthy human individuals. The repertoire was sequenced with immunoSEQ multiplex PCR; TCRdb's copy has only in-frame clones and lacks some. Counted here are over a million clones, 75% to 85% occurring once; the ten biggest clones make up 0.6% to 0.7%. The source material was memory CD4+ T cells from PBMCs. Described subset: CD45RA-negative fraction. Every receptor here comes from a man aged 18-30 years in good health. Some clones in this sample may be carry-over from other donors' samples.

The gene calls are TRBV28 and TRBJ1-3, with TRBD1 as a possible D gene (5 bases). V was shortened by 10 bases and J by 3 bases, with 10 bases between the two germline ends. The germline CDR1 and CDR2 sequences are MDHEN and SYDVKM. The CDR3 is 12 residues long. CDR3 nucleotide sequence: TGTGCCATTAGGGGATATGGAAACACCATATATTTT. This sequence encodes CAIRGYGNTIYF.

This clone has just one count. This chain uses TRBV6-1 with TRBJ2-1, with 11 bases fitting TRBD2. Germline CDR1 reads MNHNS; CDR2 reads SASEGT. The CDR3 is 18 residues long. The trim removed 4 bases at V and 0 bases at J, leaving 8 bases unmatched. The CDR3 bases are TGTGCCAGCAGTGGCCTAGCGGGAGGTCGTACCTCCTACAATGAGCAGTTCTTC. Its protein product is CASSGLAGGRTSYNEQFF.

The chain recombines TRBV6-1 with TRBJ2-3, with 8 bases identical to TRBD2. The CDR3 contains 15 residues. Trimming at V came to 4 bases and at J to 5 bases, leaving 8 bases not matched to a gene. The germline V gene has CDR1 MNHNS and CDR2 SASEGT. CDR3 in DNA: TGTGCCAGCAGTGTTACCGGGACTAGGATAGATACGCAGTATTTT. Amino acid sequence: CASSVTGTRIDTQYF.

The J gene is TRBJ1-2, the V gene TRBV19; D gene uncertain. With 4 bases removed from V and 4 bases from J, the gap between germline ends came to 16 bases. Germline V CDR1 and CDR2: LNHDA, SQIVND (reference sequence). The CDR3 sequence is 15 residues long. CDR3 DNA sequence: TGTGCCAGTAGTACCTACCCGGACGGATTCTATGGCTACACCTTC. This gives the protein CASSTYPDGFYGYTF.

There are a few counts of this clone. The chain combines TRBV4-1 with TRBJ2-1; 10 bases are a match to TRBD2. Germline V gene lookup returns CDR1 MGHRA and CDR2 YSYEKL. The trim removed 2 bases at V and 8 bases at J, leaving 12 bases unmatched. This CDR3 contains 17 residues. The CDR3 reads CASSQPPGLARGDEQFF. The CDR3 region has the DNA TGCGCCAGCAGCCAACCCCCGGGACTAGCGCGAGGGGATGAGCAGTTCTTC.

The chain combines TRBV5-8 with TRBJ2-5; a weak D match, TRBD1 (5 bases). The CDR3 consists of 16 residues. Germline V lookup: CDR1 SGHTS, CDR2 YDEGEE. The V gene lost 3 bases and the J gene lost 2 bases, with 17 bases spanning the gap. The CDR3 sequence: CASSSLVQGEQETQYF. In DNA form, the CDR3 reads TGTGCCAGCAGCTCCCTGGTGCAGGGTGAGCAAGAGACCCAGTACTTC.

This chain connects TRBV11-2 to TRBJ1-1, with D possibly TRBD1 on 5 matching bases. The V and J ends lost 1 base and 1 base respectively, with 16 bases between them. This CDR3 spans 17 amino acids. Per germline, CDR1 SGHAT and CDR2 FQNNGV. Here the CDR3 DNA reads TGTGCCAGCAGCTTAGGGGGGTTCGGCAGGAGGAACACTGAAGCTTTCTTT. It translates to CASSLGGFGRRNTEAFF.

The V gene is TRBV5-1, the J gene TRBJ2-2; no clear D. CDR3 size: 16 residues. CDR1 is SGHRS, CDR2 YFSETQ, per germline. V was trimmed by 3 bases and J by 0 bases, leaving 12 bases between them. CDR3 bases: TGCGCCAGCAGCTCTTTAGACGGATCGAACACCGGGGAGCTGTTTTTT. It is translated as CASSSLDGSNTGELFF.

This chain links TRBV28 with TRBJ1-4, with D uncertain. The CDR3 loop spans 14 amino acids. Trimming left V 6 bases short and J 11 bases short, with 19 bases between. Germline V lookup: CDR1 MDHEN, CDR2 SYDVKM. For the CDR3, the DNA is TGTGCCAGCAGGCTGGCTGGGGTAAGAGAGAAACTGTTTTTT. Translating it yields CASRLAGVREKLFF.

This clone was recorded only once. V gene TRBV5-1 combines with J gene TRBJ2-7; 7 positions match TRBD1. In germline, CDR1 is SGHRS, CDR2 YFSETQ. The V segment lost 3 bases and the J segment 9 bases; nucleotides outside the gene matches: 12. This CDR3 comprises 14 residues. The CDR3 sequence: CASSYGTAVVGQYF. For the CDR3, the DNA is TGCGCCAGCAGCTATGGGACAGCGGTGGTCGGGCAGTACTTC. Variable domain in full (rest from reference TRBV5-1 and TRBJ2-7): KAGVTQTPRYLIKTRGQQVTLSCSPISGHRSVSWYQQTPGQGLQFLFEYFSETQRNKGNFPGRFSGRQFSNSRSEMNVSTLELGDSALYLCASSYGTAVVGQYFGPGTRLTVT.

The chain couples TRBV28 to TRBJ2-7, with D uncertain. V shed 5 bases and J shed 6 bases, with 17 bases lying between them. The germline CDR1 and CDR2 sequences are MDHEN and SYDVKM. The CDR3 runs to 14 residues. This CDR3 reads CASSTSRALGEQYF. Written as DNA, the CDR3 is TGTGCCAGCAGTACCTCCCGCGCTCTGGGCGAGCAGTACTTC. Variable domain in full (rest from reference TRBV28 and TRBJ2-7): DVKVTQSSRYLVKRTGEKVFLECVQDMDHENMFWYRQDPGLGLRLIYFSYDVKMKEKGDIPEGYSVSREKKERFSLILESASTNQTSMYLCASSTSRALGEQYFGPGTRLTVT.

J is TRBJ1-4 and V is TRBV7-9; a weak D match, TRBD1 (6 bases). Germline CDR1 and CDR2: SEHNR and FQNEAQ (reference sequence). The CDR3 runs to 15 residues. The V end was cut by 3 bases, the J end by 8 bases, with 16 bases between. The CDR3 reads CASSLVQGSGEKLFF. CDR3 nucleotides: TGTGCCAGCAGCTTGGTACAGGGATCGGGAGAAAAACTGTTTTTT.

This clone was seen a few times. The V and J genes are TRBV6-1 and TRBJ2-7, with D tentatively TRBD2 (6 bases). Germline CDR1 and CDR2: MNHNS and SASEGT. The CDR3 consists of 13 residues. V lost 7 bases to trimming and J lost 3 bases, with 13 bases between them. The CDR3 nucleotides read TGTGCCAGCAAGGATCGGGGGAGCTACGAGCAGTACTTC. It yields the protein CASKDRGSYEQYF.

The J gene is TRBJ2-3, the V gene TRBV5-1; 8 nucleotides align to TRBD1. The V and J ends lost 0 bases and 2 bases, in that order; junction bases with no gene match: 5. From germline, CDR1 is SGHRS and CDR2 YFSETQ. This CDR3 spans 16 amino acids. The CDR3 nucleotides read TGCGCCAGCAGCTTGGTGAGGGACAGGAACACAGATACGCAGTATTTT. Encoded protein: CASSLVRDRNTDTQYF.

The chain uses TRBV4-2 and TRBJ2-5; 7 nucleotides match TRBD2. CDR3 length: 17 residues. The V and J ends lost 1 base and 1 base, in that order; junction bases with no gene match: 9. Germline CDR1 and CDR2: LGHNA and YNFKEQ. For the CDR3, the DNA is TGTGCCAGCAGCCAAGGGATCGCGGGAGCTTCCCAAGAGACCCAGTACTTC. Protein product: CASSQGIAGASQETQYF.

The chain combines TRBV5-6 with TRBJ2-2; 9 bases fit TRBD1. This CDR3 spans 16 amino acids. The trim removed 2 bases at V and 2 bases at J, leaving 4 bases unmatched. Germline CDR1 and CDR2: SGHDT and YYEEEE. The CDR3 region has the DNA TGTGCCAGCAGCTTCGGGGGACAGGGAAACACCGGGGAGCTGTTTTTT. Its protein product is CASSFGGQGNTGELFF.

The CDR3 DNA follows: TGTGCCAGCAGCTTAATCGGCGGGAGGGCTTACAATGAGCAGTTCTTC. This sequence encodes CASSLIGGRAYNEQFF. This chain uses TRBV7-9 with TRBJ2-1, with 9 bases aligning to TRBD2. Germline CDR1 is SEHNR and CDR2 is FQNEAQ (reference sequence). The CDR3 runs 16 residues. The ends lost 2 bases at V and 4 bases at J; junction bases unmatched: 6.

At least ten counts were recorded for this clone. The same CDR3 can be traced to other DNA sequences in this sample. The chain couples TRBV30 to TRBJ2-5; 16 bases are a match to TRBD2. The CDR3 sequence is 20 residues long. After removal of 1 base from V and 5 bases from J, the junction contained 16 bases not matched to a gene. Germline CDR1 GTSNPN, CDR2 SVGIG (reference sequence). DNA of the CDR3: TGTGCCTGGAGTGCCGACTATACCGGGACTAGCGGGAGGGCCAGGGAGACCCAGTACTTC. As protein: CAWSADYTGTSGRARETQYF.

This clone appeared a few times. The J gene is TRBJ2-5, the V gene TRBV28; maybe TRBD1 (5 bases). The J call may be wrong; the DNA end is better matched by TRBJ2-7. The germline CDR1 and CDR2 sequences are MDHEN and SYDVKM. The CDR3 runs 15 residues. In DNA, the CDR3 is TGTGCCAGCAGTTTTTGGGGCCAAGCGTCCTACGAGCAGTACTTC. Translation gives CASSFWGQASYEQYF.

The chain has TRBV15 and TRBJ2-7; either TRBD1 or TRBD2 may supply D (5 bases each). In germline, CDR1 is LNHNV, CDR2 YYDKDF (reference sequence). Trimming stripped 0 bases from V and 10 bases from J, with 13 bases between. The CDR3 has 13 amino acids. The CDR3 protein is CATSRDLQGDQYF. The CDR3 nucleotides are TGTGCCACCAGCAGAGATCTGCAGGGAGATCAGTACTTC.

This clone was detected a few times. The chain joins TRBV28 to TRBJ2-6; D uncertain. The CDR3 totals 17 residues. Germline values: CDR1 MDHEN, CDR2 SYDVKM. V lost 6 bases to trimming and J lost 2 bases, with 17 bases between them. The CDR3 nucleotides are TGTGCCAGCAGCCGAGGCGCGGTAGGTACTGGGGCCAACGTCCTGACTTTC. The encoded protein is CASSRGAVGTGANVLTF.

This clone was detected a few times. This chain joins TRBV6-6 and TRBJ1-2, with D possibly being TRBD1 (6 bases). V was pared by 7 bases and J by 3 bases, with 12 bases between. CDR1 and CDR2 from the germline V gene are MNHNY and SVGAGI (reference sequence). The CDR3 has 13 amino acids. The CDR3 sequence: CASNQEGDYGYTF. CDR3 sequence (DNA): TGTGCCAGCAACCAGGAGGGGGACTATGGCTACACCTTC.

The CDR3 reads CASRVDWGTEAFF. The CDR3 DNA follows: TGCGCCAGCAGGGTGGATTGGGGAACTGAAGCTTTCTTT. The rearrangement links TRBV5-1 to TRBJ1-1, with D unresolved. There are 13 residues in the CDR3. Germline V gene data show CDR1 as SGHRS and CDR2 as YFSETQ. V lost 5 bases and J lost 5, with 13 bases in between.